The T cell receptor (beta chain) under discussion was sequenced for a study of blood T cell repertoires in COVID-19 (dated by TCRdb to the early 2020s). For the wider study: Samples covering the acute and convalescent phases of COVID-19 were provided by collaborators in the United States, Italy and Spain. The dataset comprised deeply sampled blood TCRbeta repertoires from subjects exposed to, actively infected with, or recovered from COVID-19. HLA class I and class II types, where available, came from metadata supplied by the sample provider rather than from assay-based typing. The samples were drawn from the first 160 participants of the ongoing ImmuneRACE study and from some 1,300 subjects provided by 6 global collaborators. A de-identified subject ID, COVID-19 status, age in years and sex were almost always included in the sample metadata. A freely available public database, intended as a resource for researchers studying the immune response to SARS-CoV-2, is where the repertoires were released. The material from the prospective study consisted of cDNA or gDNA derived from T cells, B-cell-depleted T cells, or PBMCs. The paper as a whole reports these results and caveats: Clinical and demographic metadata were provided uncurated, with the amount varying by source and participant.

Measured from the cysteine to the phenylalanine, the CDR3 is 14 residues long. Only CDR3 DNA remains: 42 bases, in frame from the first base. The V and J ends are trimmed by 4 bases and 4 bases, leaving 10 bases between them. From a lookup of the germline V gene, CDR1 and CDR2 are SGHDN and FVKESK. Collaborating institutions collected whole blood in K2EDTA tubes following their own protocols. For TCRbeta analysis, collaborators shipped samples in one of three forms: frozen whole blood, isolated PBMCs, or DNA extracted from either of those sample types. The immunoSEQ Assay, a bias-controlled multiplex PCR, was used to amplify TCRbeta CDR3 regions from genomic DNA. In the authors' own workflow: The number of nucleated cells in each sample was estimated from the amplification of reference gene primers within the assay. To quantify the absolute abundance of each unique TCRbeta CDR3 rearrangement, sequence reads were collapsed and filtered. For each sample, productive Simpson clonality was calculated as the square root of Simpson's diversity index over productive rearrangements. TCRdb took this table from immuneACCESS and kept in-frame rearrangements with V and J called. Such tables lack part of the clones; where checked against another copy, unresolved V genes explain under half of the gap, and the rest is unexplained. V, J and clone size are taken as reported in that table, and D and trimming were inferred from the DNA itself. For this sample the table gives approximately 200,000 clones, of which almost 90% were detected only once. More than 1.4% of the sample rests with the top ten.

This clone turned up a few times. Its antigen remains undetermined. Base qualities were left out, and no much larger clone turns up one base away. The V gene is TRBV14 and the J gene is TRBJ1-4; TRBD1 might be the D gene, on 6 matching bases. The source is a man aged 18 to 35 with active or convalescent COVID-19. The sample consisted of peripheral blood. DNA sequence: TGTGCCAGCAGCCCACAGGGCCTTAATGAAAAACTGTTTTTT. It specifies CASSPQGLNEKLFF.